Presented here are 15 T cell receptor beta chains from one specimen sequenced in a study of CD4 T cells in relation to SARS-CoV-2 and coronaviruses. Some clones are missing from TCRdb's copy, which holds only in-frame ones; the method was immunoSEQ multiplex PCR. The sample includes about 39,000 clones, just under 85% of them seen just once. No antigen has been identified for these receptors. Sample: naive CD4+ T cells from PBMCs, cultured in vitro. Subset in this sample: naive CD4+ T cells isolated by negative enrichment. The source is an adult with COVID-19.

The CDR3 DNA sequence: TGCGCCAGCAGCCGCCCCCAGGGGGAAGGGGCCTACGAGCAGTACTTC. The encoded protein is CASSRPQGEGAYEQYF. This chain links TRBV5-1 with TRBJ2-7, with 7 bases aligning to TRBD1. CDR3 length equals 16 residues. V was pared by 4 bases and J by 2 bases, with 12 bases of the junction left unmatched. The germline V gene has CDR1 SGHRS and CDR2 YFSETQ.

V gene TRBV7-9 combines with J gene TRBJ2-1; a weak D match, TRBD1 (6 bases). V shed 0 bases and J shed 9 bases, with 9 bases lying between them. The CDR3 extends over 13 amino acids. In germline, CDR1 is SEHNR, CDR2 FQNEAQ (reference sequence). The CDR3 reads CASSLANRVEQFF. Here the CDR3 DNA reads TGTGCCAGCAGCTTAGCCAACAGGGTTGAGCAGTTCTTC.

J is TRBJ2-3 and V is TRBV14; 7 bases line up with TRBD2. V was pared by 2 bases and J by 3 bases, with 8 bases of the junction left unmatched. The length of the CDR3 is 16 residues. CDR1 SGHDN and CDR2 FVKESK come from the germline V gene. CDR3 in DNA: TGTGCCAGCAGCCAACCCCGGGGGGATATTACAGATACGCAGTATTTT. Its translation: CASSQPRGDITDTQYF.

The chain combines TRBV7-9 with TRBJ1-1; D is ambiguous. Deletions cut 6 bases from V and 1 base from J, with 6 bases between. The CDR3 loop spans 12 amino acids. The germline V gene encodes CDR1 SEHNR and CDR2 FQNEAQ (reference sequence). CDR3: CASRGENTEAFF. The CDR3 DNA reads TGTGCCAGCAGAGGTGAGAACACTGAAGCTTTCTTT.

There are a few counts of this clone. The chain carries TRBV7-9 and TRBJ1-4, with D unclear. V was shortened by 2 bases and J by 8 bases, with 21 bases between the two germline ends. The germline gives CDR1 SEHNR, CDR2 FQNEAQ (reference sequence). The CDR3 length is 17 residues. The CDR3 reads CASSLSGSMTALEKLFF. The CDR3 DNA sequence: TGTGCCAGCAGCTTATCTGGGAGTATGACGGCGTTAGAAAAACTGTTTTTT. The variable domain in full, completed from reference TRBV7-9 and TRBJ1-4, reads DTGVSQNPRHKITKRGQNVTFRCDPISEHNRLYWYRQTLGQGPEFLTYFQNEAQLEKSRLLSDRFSAERPKGSFSTLEIQRTEQGDSAMYLCASSLSGSMTALEKLFFGSGTQLSVL.

The chain links TRBV28 to TRBJ1-1; 9 nucleotides line up with TRBD1. There are 12 residues in the CDR3. With 8 bases clipped from V and 12 bases from J, the junction kept 10 bases outside the gene matches. Germline V lookup: CDR1 MDHEN, CDR2 SYDVKM. CDR3 sequence: CASQTGGAATFF. Written as DNA, the CDR3 is TGTGCCAGCCAAACAGGGGGCGCGGCGACTTTCTTT.

The gene calls are TRBV5-1 and TRBJ2-1; 8 nucleotides line up with TRBD1. Germline CDR1 reads SGHRS; CDR2 reads YFSETQ. There are 15 residues in the CDR3. V was clipped by 4 bases and J by 3 bases; unmatched bases: 6. Here the CDR3 DNA reads TGCGCCAGCAGCCCAGGACAGGGTAACTACAATGAGCAGTTCTTC. This gives the protein CASSPGQGNYNEQFF.

This chain joins TRBV19 and TRBJ2-2; D unresolved. The CDR3 runs 13 residues. Germline V gene sequence: CDR1 LNHDA, CDR2 SQIVND (reference sequence). V lost 3 bases and J 3 bases, leaving 5 bases between the germline ends. The CDR3 DNA sequence: TGTGCCAGTAGTATCCCATACACCGGGGAGCTGTTTTTT. Protein sequence: CASSIPYTGELFF. The full variable domain, rest sourced from reference TRBV19 and TRBJ2-2, is DGGITQSPKYLFRKEGQNVTLSCEQNLNHDAMYWYRQDPGQGLRLIYYSQIVNDFQKGDIAEGYSVSREKKESFPLTVTSAQKNPTAFYLCASSIPYTGELFFGEGSRLTVL.

The chain couples TRBV7-9 to TRBJ2-1, with 11 bases lining up with TRBD2. The CDR3 is made up of 19 amino acids. The germline V gene has CDR1 SEHNR and CDR2 FQNEAQ (reference sequence). With V trimmed by 2 bases and J by 0 bases, 9 bases remained unmatched. CDR3 coding DNA: TGTGCCAGCAGCTTATCCGGGCTAGCGGGAGGCGTCTCCTACAATGAGCAGTTCTTC. Encoded protein: CASSLSGLAGGVSYNEQFF.

The chain combines TRBV19 with TRBJ2-7; no definite D call. The CDR3 has 14 amino acids. The germline gives CDR1 LNHDA, CDR2 SQIVND (reference sequence). The V and J ends lost 3 bases and 0 bases respectively, with 9 bases between them. The CDR3 nucleotides are TGTGCCAGTAGTATGGGTTTGGGCTCCTACGAGCAGTACTTC. This sequence encodes CASSMGLGSYEQYF.

The chain uses TRBV6-5 and TRBJ2-7; 11 positions agree with TRBD2. The length of the CDR3 is 16 residues. V dropped 0 bases and J dropped 1; count of bases not matched to a gene: 2. Germline lookup yields CDR1 MNHEY and CDR2 SVGAGI. DNA for the CDR3: TGTGCCAGCAGTTACTCGCGACTAGCGGGGTCCTACGAGCAGTACTTC. Translation gives CASSYSRLAGSYEQYF.

This rearrangement joins TRBV28 to TRBJ2-7; the D is unclear. The CDR3 consists of 13 residues. Deletions cut 1 base from V and 4 bases from J, with 8 bases between. Germline values: CDR1 MDHEN, CDR2 SYDVKM. The CDR3: CASSLSTTYEQYF. The CDR3 DNA reads as TGTGCCAGCAGTTTATCAACAACATACGAGCAGTACTTC.

V and J are TRBV6-4 and TRBJ2-7; unclear D gene. The CDR3 length is 14 residues. Trimming took 7 bases from V and 3 from J, leaving 16 bases between them. Germline assignment: CDR1 MRHNA and CDR2 SNTAGT. CDR3 nucleotides: TGTGCCAGCATCCCAATCGAGGTCCTCTACGAGCAGTACTTC. Its translation: CASIPIEVLYEQYF.

The gene calls are TRBV5-6 and TRBJ2-1, with TRBD2 identical over 9 bases. CDR1 and CDR2 from the germline V gene are SGHDT and YYEEEE. The junction had 7 bases not matched to a gene; V was cut back by 2 bases and J by 4 bases. The CDR3 runs 16 residues. CDR3 nucleotide sequence: TGTGCCAGCAGCTTAATTGGACTAGCGCTATACAATGAGCAGTTCTTC. Protein sequence: CASSLIGLALYNEQFF.

This chain uses TRBV5-6 with TRBJ1-6; 8 bases match TRBD1. The germline V gene has CDR1 SGHDT and CDR2 YYEEEE. Trimming at V came to 5 bases and at J to 8 bases, leaving 9 bases not matched to a gene. CDR3 length: 15 residues. The CDR3 nucleotides are TGTGCCAGCAGGCGAAGAGGACAGGGCGATTCACCCCTCCACTTT. Translating it yields CASRRRGQGDSPLHF.